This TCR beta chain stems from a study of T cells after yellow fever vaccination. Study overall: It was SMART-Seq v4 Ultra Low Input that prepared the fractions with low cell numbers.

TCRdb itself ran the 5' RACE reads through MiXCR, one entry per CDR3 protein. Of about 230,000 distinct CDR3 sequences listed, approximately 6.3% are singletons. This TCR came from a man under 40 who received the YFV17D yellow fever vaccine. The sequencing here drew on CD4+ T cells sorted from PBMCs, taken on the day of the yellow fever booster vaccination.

CDR3 in amino acids: CSAMTSGSLGQETQYF. The DNA for the CDR3 is TGCAGTGCCATGACTAGCGGGAGCTTAGGACAAGAGACCCAGTACTTC. The chain combines TRBV20-1 with TRBJ2-5; 12 bases are shared with TRBD2. The CDR3 is made up of 16 amino acids. Trimming cost V 6 bases and J 2 bases; bases outside gene matches: 10. CDR1 is DFQATT, CDR2 SNEGSKA, per germline (reference sequence).